The subject of this entry is one TCR beta chain. Its antigen is not known. Researchers ran the PCR with 60 Vbeta and 13 Jbeta primers. Generated by immunoSEQ multiplex PCR, the TCRdb table keeps only in-frame clones and is missing some. The sample totals 180,000 or so clones. The sample comes from a study of cytomegalovirus exposure and HLA in healthy donors. Whole-study findings and limits: Both high specificity and high sensitivity reportedly marked the classifier's diagnosis of cytomegalovirus status. Based on reports, TCR beta sequences accurately predicted HLA-A and HLA-B alleles for most subjects.

The V gene's germline CDR1 is SNHLY and CDR2 FYNNEI. With 1 base removed from V and 1 base from J, the gap between germline ends came to 10 bases. The CDR3 consists of 15 residues. Sequences were obtained from PBMCs. This rearrangement joins TRBV2 to TRBJ1-1; no firm D call. The TCR was taken from a boy between 5 and 17 years old in good health and CMV-seronegative. CDR3 coding DNA: TGTGCCAGCAGTGAAGATTGGCAGTCGAACACTGAAGCTTTCTTT. This sequence encodes CASSEDWQSNTEAFF.